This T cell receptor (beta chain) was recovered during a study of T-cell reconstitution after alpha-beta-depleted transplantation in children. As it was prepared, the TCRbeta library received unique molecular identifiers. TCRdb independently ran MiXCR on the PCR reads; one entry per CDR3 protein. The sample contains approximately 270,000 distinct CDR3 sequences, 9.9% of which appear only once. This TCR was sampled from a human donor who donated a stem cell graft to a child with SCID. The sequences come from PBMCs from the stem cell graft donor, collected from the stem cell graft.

This CDR3 is CASSEGQGGWTEAFF. The CDR3 DNA reads as TGTGCCAGCAGTGAAGGACAGGGAGGATGGACTGAAGCTTTCTTT. This sequence joins TRBV6-1 and TRBJ1-1, with 7 bases that match TRBD1. The CDR3 consists of 15 residues. Germline V lookup: CDR1 MNHNS, CDR2 SASEGT. The V gene end was trimmed by 1 base and the J gene end by 5 bases; junction bases not matched to a gene: 7.